These 24 T cell receptor beta chains were sequenced from one sample in a study of cytomegalovirus exposure and HLA in healthy donors. Primers for the PCR totalled 60 Vbeta and 13 Jbeta. Clones were read by immunoSEQ multiplex PCR, and TCRdb kept only the in-frame ones, dropping some. This table holds fewer than 200,000 clones, 68% found once. Sequencing was performed on PBMCs. These receptors were obtained from a man in his fifties in good health and CMV-seronegative.

V and J are TRBV27 and TRBJ2-1; D not certain. Germline CDR1 and CDR2: MNHEY and SMNVEV (reference sequence). Trimming cost V 3 bases and J 4 bases, with 7 bases left between them. The CDR3 is 13 amino acids. As DNA, the CDR3 is TGTGCCAGCAGTTTGGCAGCGTACAATGAGCAGTTCTTC. It yields the protein CASSLAAYNEQFF.

V and J are TRBV5-1 and TRBJ1-1, with TRBD1 identical over 8 bases. CDR1 is SGHRS, CDR2 YFSETQ, per germline. There are 17 residues in the CDR3. Germline trimming cut 4 bases from V and 0 bases from J; bases unmatched to any gene: 11. CDR3 protein: CASSLQGAPTLNTEAFF. In DNA form, the CDR3 reads TGCGCCAGCAGCCTCCAGGGGGCACCCACTTTGAACACTGAAGCTTTCTTT.

V gene TRBV19 combines with J gene TRBJ2-3; 11 bases are shared with TRBD2. The CDR3 totals 19 residues. J was trimmed by 2 bases and V by 3 bases; bases with no gene match: 13. CDR1 LNHDA and CDR2 SQIVND come from the germline V gene (reference sequence). CDR3 residues: CASSMFGIAGGPNTDTQYF. CDR3 sequence (DNA): TGTGCCAGTAGTATGTTCGGAATAGCGGGGGGGCCTAACACAGATACGCAGTATTTT.

The genes are TRBV6-5 and TRBJ1-6; TRBD1 agrees at 8 bases. This CDR3 region has 16 residues. V dropped 4 bases and J dropped 7; count of bases not matched to a gene: 9. Germline V gene data show CDR1 as MNHEY and CDR2 as SVGAGI. This CDR3 reads CASSLGTGTGNSPLHF. The DNA of the CDR3 is TGTGCCAGCAGTTTGGGCACCGGGACAGGCAATTCACCCCTCCACTTT.

The chain joins TRBV10-3 to TRBJ2-7; TRBD1 matches at 9 bases. The CDR3 is 14 amino acids. Germline CDR1 ENHRY, CDR2 SYGVKD. V gave up 6 bases and J gave up 4 bases; unmatched junction bases: 7. Here the CDR3 reads CAIRRTGAQYEQYF. CDR3 bases: TGTGCCATCAGGAGGACAGGGGCCCAGTACGAGCAGTACTTC.

The chain employs TRBV9 and TRBJ2-1; D call uncertain. Germline V CDR1 and CDR2: SGDLS, YYNGEE. Trimming cost V 0 bases and J 0 bases, with 7 bases left between them. The CDR3 is 15 amino acids. DNA of the CDR3: TGTGCCAGCAGCGTAGTCAGTCGCTCCTACAATGAGCAGTTCTTC. Protein sequence: CASSVVSRSYNEQFF.

This clone has only one observation. The J gene is TRBJ1-1, the V gene TRBV11-2; possible D gene TRBD1, 5 bases. CDR1 SGHAT and CDR2 FQNNGV come from the germline V gene. The CDR3 consists of 11 residues. Deletions cut 6 bases from V and 9 bases from J, with 11 bases between. CDR3 nucleotides: TGTGCCAGCAGTTTCGCAGGGAAAGCTTTCTTT. It yields the protein CASSFAGKAFF.

The table lists this clone with a few counts. This chain connects TRBV28 to TRBJ1-5; D unresolved. The V gene lost 5 bases and the J gene lost 1 base, with 3 bases spanning the gap. The V gene's germline CDR1 is MDHEN and CDR2 SYDVKM. The CDR3 contains 12 residues. CDR3 coding DNA: TGTGCCAGCAGTCCGAGCAATCAGCCCCAGCATTTT. Amino acids: CASSPSNQPQHF. Supplemented by reference TRBV28 and TRBJ1-5, the full variable domain reads DVKVTQSSRYLVKRTGEKVFLECVQDMDHENMFWYRQDPGLGLRLIYFSYDVKMKEKGDIPEGYSVSREKKERFSLILESASTNQTSMYLCASSPSNQPQHFGDGTRLSIL.

The chain joins TRBV9 to TRBJ2-1, with 7 bases matching TRBD1. The V gene's germline CDR1 is SGDLS and CDR2 YYNGEE. Germline trimming cut 3 bases from V and 7 bases from J; bases unmatched to any gene: 10. CDR3 length: 15 residues. The CDR3 spells CASSGQEGTANEQFF. CDR3 DNA: TGTGCCAGCAGCGGCCAAGAGGGGACAGCAAATGAGCAGTTCTTC.

The chain links TRBV19 to TRBJ1-6, with TRBD1 identical over 9 bases. CDR1 LNHDA and CDR2 SQIVND come from the germline V gene (reference sequence). V lost 3 bases and J lost 6; bases outside the gene matches: 6. The CDR3 has 16 residues. This chain's CDR3 is CASSILTGQGNSPLHF. The CDR3 DNA is TGTGCCAGTAGTATCCTGACGGGACAGGGTAATTCACCCCTCCACTTT.

A remark on this clone: A junction boundary mismatches the germline segment, possibly from a read error. This rearrangement joins TRBV6-1 to TRBJ1-5; D is unresolved. Germline lookup yields CDR1 MNHNS and CDR2 SASEGT. The CDR3 extends over 16 amino acids. The CDR3 DNA reads TGTGCCAGCAGAGAAGGGAGGGCGGTAAGCAATCAGCCCCAGCATTTT. It is translated as CASREGRAVSNQPQHF.

V usage is TRBV7-6 and J usage is TRBJ1-1; 8 bases fit TRBD1. Germline CDR1 reads SGHVS; CDR2 reads FNYEAQ. Unmatched junction bases numbered 1, after V lost 3 bases and J lost 1 base. CDR3 length: 14 amino acids. CDR3 sequence (DNA): TGTGCCAGCAGCTTGGGACAGGCGAACACTGAAGCTTTCTTT. This gives the protein CASSLGQANTEAFF. Looking up the rest from reference TRBV7-6 and TRBJ1-1 gives the full variable domain: GAGVSQSPRYKVTKRGQDVALRCDPISGHVSLYWYRQALGQGPEFLTYFNYEAQQDKSGLPNDRFSAERPEGSISTLTIQRTEQRDSAMYRCASSLGQANTEAFFGQGTRLTVV.

The chain carries TRBV5-8 and TRBJ1-5; perhaps TRBD1 as D (5 bases). CDR3 length equals 15 residues. Germline CDR1 reads SGHTS; CDR2 reads YDEGEE. Trimming shortened V by 6 bases and J by 4 bases, and 17 bases separated the two germline ends. DNA of the CDR3: TGTGCCAGCATCGGTAGATTCGACAGTAATCAGCCCCAGCATTTT. This gives the protein CASIGRFDSNQPQHF.

The rearrangement links TRBV6-5 to TRBJ1-1; 7 bases match TRBD1. This CDR3 has 14 amino acids. The junction had 4 bases not matched to a gene; V was cut back by 6 bases and J by 0 bases. Germline CDR1 is MNHEY and CDR2 is SVGAGI. The CDR3 loop reads CASRTGQLNTEAFF. CDR3 DNA: TGTGCCAGCAGGACGGGACAGCTGAACACTGAAGCTTTCTTT.

This clone was counted a few times. The V call is TRBV28, the J call TRBJ2-7; D not certain. This CDR3 comprises 12 residues. V was cut by 3 bases and J by 4 bases, with 7 bases left in between. Per the germline V gene, CDR1 is MDHEN and CDR2 is SYDVKM. CDR3 residues: CASSLREYEQYF. The DNA of the CDR3 is TGTGCCAGCAGTTTGAGAGAGTACGAGCAGTACTTC.

The V call is TRBV7-9, the J call TRBJ1-2, with TRBD1 as a possible D gene (5 bases). Trimming removed 7 bases at V and 6 bases at J, with 21 bases between. Looked up from germline, CDR1 is SEHNR and CDR2 is FQNEAQ (reference sequence). The CDR3 sequence is 15 residues long. The CDR3 here is CASIEVQTGHDGYTF. CDR3 coding DNA: TGTGCCAGCATTGAAGTACAGACCGGACATGATGGCTACACCTTC.

The rearrangement links TRBV5-1 to TRBJ2-7, with 11 positions matching TRBD2. The V gene's germline CDR1 is SGHRS and CDR2 YFSETQ. The CDR3 extends over 14 amino acids. The J segment lost 3 bases and the V segment lost 4 bases, leaving 3 bases of the junction unmatched. Here the CDR3 DNA reads TGCGCCAGCAGCGTAACTAGCGGGGGCTACGAGCAGTACTTC. Translating it yields CASSVTSGGYEQYF.

J is TRBJ1-1 and V is TRBV7-9, with D hard to call. CDR1 and CDR2 (germline): SEHNR, FQNEAQ (reference sequence). The CDR3 sequence is 13 residues long. V dropped 1 base and J dropped 11 bases, with 14 bases sitting between them. CDR3 protein: CASSLEAPTGAFF. DNA of the CDR3: TGTGCCAGCAGCTTAGAGGCGCCTACGGGGGCTTTCTTT. Full variable domain (remainder filled in from reference TRBV7-9 and TRBJ1-1): DTGVSQNPRHKITKRGQNVTFRCDPISEHNRLYWYRQTLGQGPEFLTYFQNEAQLEKSRLLSDRFSAERPKGSFSTLEIQRTEQGDSAMYLCASSLEAPTGAFFGQGTRLTVV.

The chain links TRBV5-1 to TRBJ2-2; TRBD2 matches 15 bases. The CDR3 totals 16 residues. Per germline, CDR1 SGHRS and CDR2 YFSETQ. The V segment lost 3 bases and the J segment 9 bases; nucleotides outside the gene matches: 6. CDR3 DNA sequence: TGCGCCAGCAGCTCTGGGACTAGCGGGGGGACCAGGGAGCTGTTTTTT. Translation gives CASSSGTSGGTRELFF. The whole variable domain, filled in from reference TRBV5-1 and TRBJ2-2, reads KAGVTQTPRYLIKTRGQQVTLSCSPISGHRSVSWYQQTPGQGLQFLFEYFSETQRNKGNFPGRFSGRQFSNSRSEMNVSTLELGDSALYLCASSSGTSGGTRELFFGEGSRLTVL.

The chain combines TRBV4-1 with TRBJ1-2; a possible D gene is TRBD1 (6 bases). V was clipped by 1 base and J by 5 bases, with 17 bases between them. The germline V gene encodes CDR1 MGHRA and CDR2 YSYEKL. This CDR3 is built from 16 residues. The CDR3 spells CASSQAGRGRSYGYTF. The CDR3 nucleotides are TGCGCCAGCAGCCAAGCAGGGCGGGGGCGCAGTTATGGCTACACCTTC.

The chain combines TRBV7-2 with TRBJ2-1; TRBD1 aligns across 8 bases. CDR1 and CDR2 from the germline V gene are SGHTA and FQGNSA. The V segment lost 5 bases and the J segment 5 bases; nucleotides outside the gene matches: 11. This CDR3 region has 16 residues. CDR3 loop: CASSHHARGLDNEQFF. The DNA for the CDR3 is TGTGCCAGCAGCCACCATGCCAGGGGGCTAGACAATGAGCAGTTCTTC.

The chain recombines TRBV13 with TRBJ2-2; 10 positions agree with TRBD2. CDR3 size: 16 residues. Trimming at V came to 2 bases and at J to 3 bases, leaving 3 bases not matched to a gene. Looked up from germline, CDR1 is PRHDT and CDR2 is FYEKMQ (reference sequence). For the CDR3, the DNA is TGTGCCAGCAGCTTATCTAGCGGGGGCTACACCGGGGAGCTGTTTTTT. Translated, it gives CASSLSSGGYTGELFF.

This chain connects TRBV4-1 to TRBJ1-6; D not resolved. With 1 base removed from V and 6 bases from J, the gap between germline ends came to 10 bases. The CDR3 length is 15 residues. Germline V CDR1 and CDR2: MGHRA, YSYEKL. CDR3 protein: CASSQATLSNSPLHF. CDR3 coding DNA: TGCGCCAGCAGCCAAGCTACGTTATCTAATTCACCCCTCCACTTT.

The chain is built from TRBV11-3 and TRBJ1-1; D not certain. The CDR3 has 13 amino acids. Deletions cut 3 bases from V and 3 bases from J, with 8 bases between. Germline CDR1 is SGHNT and CDR2 is YENEEA. DNA of the CDR3: TGTGCCAGCAGCTTGAACCGGGACACTGAAGCTTTCTTT. Its translation is CASSLNRDTEAFF.